These T cell receptor beta chains were read from a single sample in a study of blood T cell repertoires in COVID-19. TCRdb's copy holds only in-frame clones and misses some; the assay was immunoSEQ multiplex PCR. The data contain a few hundred thousand clones, about 89% of them seen just once; the ten biggest clones take up roughly 3.7%. Sequencing input: PBMCs or T cells enriched from blood (not recorded which). These receptors were taken from a woman aged 25 to 45 who had recovered from COVID-19. Both conserved end residues are part of each CDR3. The D gene is left open where the match is weak. A row's size may be missing; if present it is once, few, many or a size class.

d_call | clone_size | j_call | v_call | cdr3_aa | cdr3_nt
TRBD1 | - | TRBJ2-7 | TRBV5-1 | CASSSQGIYDEQYF | TGCGCCAGCAGCTCACAGGGGATCTATGACGAGCAGTACTTC
- | - | TRBJ1-4 | TRBV27 | CASSLVTGNGEKLFF | TGTGCCAGCAGTTTAGTGACGGGGAACGGGGAAAAACTGTTTTTT
TRBD1 | - | TRBJ1-1 | TRBV3-1/TRBV3-2 | CASSQSGGHTEAFF | TGTGCCAGCAGCCAATCAGGGGGCCACACTGAAGCTTTCTTT
- | - | TRBJ1-1 | TRBV12-3/TRBV12-4 | CASRRRDLNEAFF | TGTGCCAGCAGGAGGAGGGATCTCAATGAAGCTTTCTTT
- | once | TRBJ1-2 | TRBV7-2 | CASSLATGNYGYTF | TGTGCCAGCAGCTTAGCCACAGGGAACTATGGCTACACCTTC
- | once | TRBJ1-2 | TRBV7-9 | CASSSLDKLVNGYTF | TGTGCCAGCAGCTCCCTGGACAAGCTAGTGAATGGCTACACCTTC
- | - | TRBJ1-1 | TRBV2 | CARNIGDLNTEAFF | TGTGCCCGGAACATAGGGGATTTGAACACTGAAGCTTTCTTT
- | once | TRBJ1-2 | TRBV3-1/TRBV3-2 | CASSQDQGISGYTF | TGTGCCAGCAGCCAAGATCAGGGGATTTCTGGCTACACCTTC
TRBD1 | - | TRBJ1-1 | TRBV19 | CASGTEPNTEAFF | TGTGCCAGTGGGACAGAACCGAACACTGAAGCTTTCTTT
TRBD2 | - | TRBJ2-1 | TRBV5-1 | CASSLVGTRANEQFF | TGCGCCAGCAGCTTGGTCGGGACTAGAGCCAATGAGCAGTTCTTC
- | - | TRBJ1-3 | TRBV21-1 | CASSKSLRPHSGNTIYF | TGTGCCAGCAGCAAGTCACTTCGCCCCCACTCTGGAAACACCATATATTTT
- | - | TRBJ2-3 | TRBV19 | CATGGGSTDTQYF | TGTGCCACTGGGGGCGGAAGCACAGATACGCAGTATTTT